The rows below give T cell receptor beta chains drawn from one sample of a study of T-cell memory formation after mild COVID-19. TCRdb analysed the 5' RACE reads with MiXCR anew, one entry per CDR3 protein. Of under 300,000 distinct CDR3 sequences listed, less than 9.5% are singletons. Source material: PBMCs or a T cell subset sorted from them (not recorded which). These receptors were taken from a man aged 18 to 30 who had mild COVID-19 (a few samples of this study predate the infection). Cell type and time point are not known. The CDR3 runs from the conserved cysteine through the conserved F or W. Expanded clones are given a class, and other clones once, few, many or no size at all.

v_gene	abundance	CDR3aa
TRBV12-3/TRBV12-4	few	CASSTGAGYEKLFF
TRBV4-1	few	CASGGSGADLNNEQFF
TRBV6-1	few	CASSVAGGRADTQYF
TRBV7-9	few	CASPGQGSTGELFF
TRBV11-2	few	CASSPPGSNEQFF
TRBV7-9	few	CASSSSGTNEQYF
TRBV28	once	CAGQKGGRGGDTQYF
TRBV12-3/TRBV12-4	NA	CASSLSGTGRVGELFF
TRBV5-4	NA	CASSLRAGGREKLFF
TRBV24-1	few	CATSDPTLETQYF
TRBV15	few	CAISRGTQRGVEQYF
TRBV6-5	few	CASSHSETGAYEQYF
TRBV7-6	few	CASSPRLRGERGAGETQYF
TRBV20-1	NA	CSAHGSLWETQYF
TRBV6-5	NA	CASSRTTGFGNTIYF
TRBV4-2	few	CASSQGLAGLNEQFF
TRBV5-1	NA	CATRTQGLNTEAFF
TRBV25-1	NA	CASSDPLAGGPETQYF
TRBV18	few	CASSQGQGGSGNTIYF
TRBV7-8	many	CASSLDRVETQYF
TRBV11-2	few	CASGRGARLGETQYF
TRBV5-1	few	CASRRGQIETQYF
TRBV5-1	NA	CASSLAGEGFTEAFF
TRBV3-1	few	CASRRRATDTQYF
TRBV4-1	few	CASSQGDRGQEQYF
TRBV7-9	few	CASSRAGEGETQYF
TRBV7-9	few	CASSRGGGDPLHF
TRBV6-2/TRBV6-3	NA	CASSSGSMQETQYF
TRBV7-8	few	CASSADRRETQYF
TRBV7-3	many	CASSLNDRGRNSPLHF
TRBV6-5	many	CASSHSDRGQETQYF
TRBV2	NA	CASNKPGQGRGNEAFF
TRBV3-1	few	CASSHTTGTGLIAYEQYF
TRBV29-1	few	CSVGDSPAFF
TRBV5-4	NA	CASSPGKLRDTQYF
TRBV15	many	CATSRDSTGELFF
TRBV5-1	NA	CASSTRGVSYNEQFF
TRBV6-2/TRBV6-3	many	CASRRDVKNTEAFF
TRBV24-1	many	CATSDRGLRETQYF
TRBV19	few	CACFDSTGLDEAFF
TRBV29-1	many	CSVVDRGQGTEAFF
TRBV7-2	many	CASSRQVSNTEAFF
TRBV4-3	few	CASSQDDAGVVETQYF
TRBV6-5	few	CASSPAGPTYGYTF
TRBV3-1	few	CASSHRDRSEQFF
TRBV4-3	NA	CASSQASGGASYNEQFF